The present T cell receptor delta chain was sequenced within a study of gamma-delta T cells after stem cell transplantation. There are a few counts of this clone. The CDR3 runs 16 residues. V shed 3 bases and J shed 19 bases, with 27 bases lying between them. The germline V gene encodes CDR1 GEAIGNYY and CDR2 EKD. TCRdb re-analyzed the RT-PCR reads via CATT. The sample has some 1,700 delta-chain clones, 15% seen once; the top ten hold more than 12%. The sequencing sample was made of gamma-delta T cells. The J gene is TRDJ3, the V gene TRDV2, with D possibly matching TRDD3 (5 bases). This TCR was sampled from a human donor. It is not recorded whose cells these are; they may come from a transplant donor. The CDR3 DNA is TGTGCCTGTGACTTGGGGAGCTCCTGGGACACCCTCCATATGTTTTTC. Translating it yields CACDLGSSWDTLHMFF.